These 13 T cell receptor beta chains share one sample of origin, sequenced in a study of blood T cell repertoires in COVID-19. TCRdb's copy holds only in-frame clones and misses some; the assay was immunoSEQ multiplex PCR. The sample includes 150,000 to 200,000 clones, approximately 89% seen only once; the top ten take roughly 3.3%. Sequenced material: peripheral blood. These receptors were taken from a man between 65 and 85 years old with acute or convalescent COVID-19.

J is TRBJ1-2 and V is TRBV13; 7 nucleotides agree with TRBD1. V dropped 9 bases and J dropped 4; count of bases not matched to a gene: 5. CDR3 length equals 12 residues. CDR1 PRHDT and CDR2 FYEKMQ come from the germline V gene (reference sequence). Here the CDR3 DNA reads TGTGCCAGTACAGGGGATCTCTATGGCTACACCTTC. Translation gives CASTGDLYGYTF.

V usage is TRBV2 and J usage is TRBJ1-2; 7 bases agree with TRBD1. This CDR3 contains 15 residues. V gave up 6 bases and J gave up 8 bases; unmatched junction bases: 15. Germline V gene lookup returns CDR1 SNHLY and CDR2 FYNNEI. The CDR3 DNA reads TGTGCCAGCAGGGTTCTACGAGGGGGCGTCGAAGGCTACACCTTC. Translated, it gives CASRVLRGGVEGYTF.

This clone was found a few times. The chain uses TRBV7-6 and TRBJ1-1; D possibly corresponds to TRBD1 (6 bases). Trimming took off 4 bases at V and 5 bases at J, with 20 bases between the two ends. Germline V gene lookup returns CDR1 SGHVS and CDR2 FNYEAQ. The CDR3 loop spans 16 amino acids. Written as DNA, the CDR3 is TGTGCCAGCAGCTCGGGGGGAGGGGGAAGAGGAACTGAAGCTTTCTTT. This codes for CASSSGGGGRGTEAFF.

V usage is TRBV28 and J usage is TRBJ2-7; a possible D gene is TRBD2 (6 bases). V was pared by 1 base and J by 0 bases, with 7 bases between. From germline, CDR1 is MDHEN and CDR2 SYDVKM. The length of the CDR3 is 14 residues. Written as DNA, the CDR3 is TGTGCCAGCAGTTTATTCGGGAGCTCCTACGAGCAGTACTTC. It translates to CASSLFGSSYEQYF.

The chain couples TRBV5-4 to TRBJ1-1, with 9 bases aligning to TRBD1. CDR1 SGHNT and CDR2 YYREEE come from the germline V gene (reference sequence). This CDR3 region has 15 residues. Trimming removed 3 bases from V and 10 bases from J; junction bases left unmatched: 13. Written as DNA, the CDR3 is TGTGCCAGCAGCTCCGACCCGGGACAGGGAACAGGAGCTTTCTTT. Translation: CASSSDPGQGTGAFF.

The chain uses TRBV4-1 and TRBJ2-2; D is uncertain. Trimming took 5 bases from V and 8 from J, leaving 15 bases between them. This CDR3 region has 14 residues. Looked up from germline, CDR1 is MGHRA and CDR2 is YSYEKL. The CDR3 coding sequence is TGCGCCAGCAGCTCCCGTTTCTTCTTAGGGGAGCTGTTTTTT. This gives the protein CASSSRFFLGELFF.

This chain connects TRBV5-1 to TRBJ2-7; 7 positions agree with TRBD1. This CDR3 contains 13 residues. CDR1 SGHRS and CDR2 YFSETQ come from the germline V gene. The ends lost 4 bases at V and 2 bases at J; junction bases unmatched: 3. The CDR3 coding sequence is TGCGCCAGCAGCGTGACAGGGCCCTACGAGCAGTACTTC. It encodes CASSVTGPYEQYF.

The rearrangement uses TRBV6-5 and TRBJ2-1, with a tentative D call TRBD2 (5 bases). Trimming shortened V by 6 bases and J by 2 bases, and 14 bases separated the two germline ends. Germline V CDR1 and CDR2: MNHEY, SVGAGI. The CDR3 is 15 amino acids. CDR3 coding DNA: TGTGCCAGCAGGGACGGGATCCTCCCCTACAATGAGCAGTTCTTC. Protein sequence: CASRDGILPYNEQFF.

The chain carries TRBV3-1 (or the pseudogene TRBV3-2) and TRBJ2-7, with TRBD2 matching over 9 bases. V lost 4 bases and J lost 9; bases outside the gene matches: 10. This CDR3 spans 14 amino acids. Germline lookup yields CDR1 LGHDT and CDR2 YNNKEL (reference sequence). The CDR3 nucleotides read TGTGCCAGCAGCCGCCCGACTAGCGGCCGGGGGCAGTACTTC. Translation: CASSRPTSGRGQYF.

This chain connects TRBV28 to TRBJ2-2; no reliable D call. Germline CDR1 is MDHEN and CDR2 is SYDVKM. The length of the CDR3 is 12 residues. Deletions cut 8 bases from V and 1 base from J, with 5 bases between. The CDR3 here is CASAENTGELFF. CDR3 nucleotide sequence: TGTGCCAGCGCAGAGAACACCGGGGAGCTGTTTTTT.

This clone was seen a few times. CDR3 in amino acids: CASRSGQGGSELFF. The CDR3 DNA is TGTGCCAGCAGGTCGGGTCAGGGCGGAAGCGAACTGTTTTTT. V and J are TRBV2 and TRBJ1-4; D perhaps matches TRBD1 (5 bases). The V gene lost 6 bases and the J gene lost 12 bases, with 20 bases spanning the gap. This CDR3 spans 14 amino acids. CDR1 and CDR2 (germline): SNHLY, FYNNEI.

The gene calls are TRBV29-1 and TRBJ1-1; perhaps TRBD1 as D (6 bases). The CDR3 contains 14 residues. Trimming cost V 6 bases and J 2 bases, with 16 bases left between them. CDR1 is SQVTM and CDR2 is ANQGSEA in the germline V gene. The CDR3 reads CSVLQGTPNTEAFF. The CDR3 DNA follows: TGCAGCGTCCTGCAGGGGACCCCTAACACTGAAGCTTTCTTT.

The J gene is TRBJ2-2, the V gene TRBV29-1; 9 nucleotides line up with TRBD2. CDR1 and CDR2 from the germline V gene are SQVTM and ANQGSEA. The junction had 10 bases not matched to a gene; V was cut back by 0 bases and J by 8 bases. There are 16 residues in the CDR3. In DNA, the CDR3 is TGCAGCGTTGAAGATCTGGGTAGCGGGGGACAAGGGGAGCTGTTTTTT. Translation gives CSVEDLGSGGQGELFF.